The text below deals with one T cell receptor beta chain. This sample stems from a study of Tregs in tolerant kidney transplant recipients. The overall study: Related graft donors supplied nonmyeloablative bone marrow transplants, and mixed chimerism was transient.

This table comes from immunoSEQ multiplex PCR, and its TCRdb copy is limited to in-frame clones, with some not included. This table has about 83,000 clones, roughly 98% appearing once. The CDR3 spans 15 residues. CDR1 is LGHNA, CDR2 YSLEER, per germline. Trimming cost V 2 bases and J 3 bases, with 14 bases left between them. The chain employs TRBV4-3 and TRBJ2-7; D is uncertain. The sequencing here drew on CD4+ T cells from blood, taken before the transplant. This sequence was found in a human donor who received a combined kidney and bone marrow transplant. The CDR3 here is CASSQKVLVDYEQYF. The CDR3 region has the DNA TGCGCCAGCAGCCAAAAAGTACTCGTCGACTACGAGCAGTACTTC.